The clone carrying this TCR beta chain was seen many times. This sample was taken from a study of prognosis after radiotherapy for stage I lung cancer. Genomic DNA provided the template from which TCR beta CDR3 was amplified by two-round multiplex PCR. Amplification during the initial PCR round employed primers specific to each TRBV and TRBJ gene. In TCRdb, the multiplex PCR reads were re-called with MiXCR into one record per CDR3 protein. The sample holds about 16,000 distinct CDR3 sequences; less than 45% are singletons and the top ten take around 47%. The V segment lost 8 bases and the J segment 1 base; nucleotides outside the gene matches: 13. The CDR3 has 15 residues. Per germline, CDR1 DFQATT and CDR2 SNEGSKA (reference sequence).

This chain uses TRBV20-1 with TRBJ2-7, with 8 bases that match TRBD2. Sequencing used PBMCs, obtained before or after stereotactic body radiation therapy (not recorded which). This TCR was sampled from a donor of 50 years or more with non-small cell lung cancer. CDR3 loop: CSPSKPGGPSYEQYF. The CDR3 nucleotides read TGCAGTCCCAGTAAACCGGGAGGGCCGTCCTACGAGCAGTACTTC.